This T cell receptor beta chain was captured in a study of blood T cell repertoires in COVID-19. Generated by immunoSEQ multiplex PCR, the TCRdb table keeps only in-frame clones and is missing some. Among around 150,000 clones listed, roughly 80% were seen once. The TCR sequence derives from a woman aged 60 to 75 with acute or convalescent COVID-19. Sequenced input: peripheral blood.

Written as DNA, the CDR3 is TGTGCCAGCCGTTGGACTTCCGAGCAGTTCTTC. This sequence encodes CASRWTSEQFF. The chain joins TRBV2 to TRBJ2-1; a weak D match, TRBD2 (5 bases). Looked up from germline, CDR1 is SNHLY and CDR2 is FYNNEI. The CDR3 runs to 11 residues. Between the trimmed V and J ends, which lost 8 bases and 10 bases, there was a span of 12 bases. Variable domain in full (rest from reference TRBV2 and TRBJ2-1): EPEVTQTPSHQVTQMGQEVILRCVPISNHLYFYWYRQILGQKVEFLVSFYNNEISEKSEIFDDQFSVERPDGSNFTLKIRSTKLEDSAMYFCASRWTSEQFFGPGTRLTVL.